Only a few counts were recorded for the clone carrying this T cell receptor beta chain. Antigen specificity is unknown. 8.5 to 10 ml of fresh peripheral blood supplied the PBMCs. The source material, RNA transcripts, was used to amplify TCR beta CDR3 regions. The TCR CDR3 was amplified in a first-round RT-PCR using the HTBI primer set. MiXCR, run by TCRdb on the multiplex PCR reads, gives a single entry per CDR3 protein. The data show over 400,000 distinct CDR3 sequences, 22% seen once. This record belongs to a study of T cells in Graves' hyperthyroidism and ophthalmopathy. Study-wide points: The model's output predicted ophthalmopathy at a median of approximately 6.5 months prior to onset. Ophthalmopathy cases were set apart from stable hyperthyroidism by a 13 V-J model.

The CDR3 is 12 amino acids. Trimming stripped 5 bases from V and 3 bases from J, with 9 bases between. Per the germline V gene, CDR1 is SQVTM and CDR2 is ANQGSEA. This chain joins TRBV29-1 and TRBJ2-3; D remains ambiguous. The sequence was obtained from a woman in her 70s with Graves' ophthalmopathy. Sequencing was done on a sample of blood. The CDR3 reads CSVRAATDTQYF. As DNA, the CDR3 is TGCAGCGTTCGGGCCGCGACAGATACGCAGTATTTT.